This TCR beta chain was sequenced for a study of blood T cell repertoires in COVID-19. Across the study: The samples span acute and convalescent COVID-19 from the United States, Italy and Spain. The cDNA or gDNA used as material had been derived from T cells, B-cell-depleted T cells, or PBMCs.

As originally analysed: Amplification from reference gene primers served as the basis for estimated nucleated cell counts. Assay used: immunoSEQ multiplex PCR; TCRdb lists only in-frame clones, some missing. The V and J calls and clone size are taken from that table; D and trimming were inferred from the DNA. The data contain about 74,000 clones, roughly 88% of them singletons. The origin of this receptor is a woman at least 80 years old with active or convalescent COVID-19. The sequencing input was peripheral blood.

The CDR3 DNA reads as TGTGCCAGCAGCCCTAGTCCGACAGGGGATGGCTACACCTTC. Translation: CASSPSPTGDGYTF. This chain links TRBV7-9 with TRBJ1-2, with 8 positions matching TRBD1. CDR1 is SEHNR and CDR2 is FQNEAQ in the germline V gene (reference sequence). V lost 5 bases, J lost 6 bases, and 8 bases stayed unmatched. This CDR3 has 14 residues.